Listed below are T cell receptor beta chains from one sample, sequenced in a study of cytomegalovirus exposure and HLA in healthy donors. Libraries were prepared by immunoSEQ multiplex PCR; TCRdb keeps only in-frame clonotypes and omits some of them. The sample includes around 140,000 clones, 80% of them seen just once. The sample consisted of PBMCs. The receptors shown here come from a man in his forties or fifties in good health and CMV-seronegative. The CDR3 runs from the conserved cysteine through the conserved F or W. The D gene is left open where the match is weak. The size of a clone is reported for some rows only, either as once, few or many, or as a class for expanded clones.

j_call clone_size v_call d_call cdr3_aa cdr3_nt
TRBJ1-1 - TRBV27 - CASTSDGKNTEAFF TGTGCCAGCACCTCGGACGGGAAGAACACTGAAGCTTTCTTT
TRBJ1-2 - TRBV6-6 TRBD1 CASSYGQGALNGYTF TGTGCCAGCAGTTACGGACAGGGGGCTTTAAATGGCTACACCTTC
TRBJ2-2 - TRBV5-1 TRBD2 CASSSPGLEDTGELFF TGCGCCAGCAGCTCCCCGGGACTAGAGGACACCGGGGAGCTGTTTTTT
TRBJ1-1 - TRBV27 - CASRPQGRAEAFF TGTGCCAGCAGACCCCAGGGGAGGGCTGAAGCTTTCTTT
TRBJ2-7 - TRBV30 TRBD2 CAWSVNSGGYEQYF TGTGCCTGGAGTGTAAATAGCGGGGGCTACGAGCAGTACTTC
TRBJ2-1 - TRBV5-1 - CASSLIRNEQFF TGCGCCAGCAGCTTGATCCGGAATGAGCAGTTCTTC
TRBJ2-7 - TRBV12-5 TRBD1 CASGPTGVPYEQYF TGTGCTAGTGGTCCCACAGGGGTCCCCTACGAGCAGTACTTC
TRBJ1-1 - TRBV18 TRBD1 CASSPRQGARNTEAFF TGTGCCAGCTCACCGAGACAGGGGGCGCGGAACACTGAAGCTTTCTTT
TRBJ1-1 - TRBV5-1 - CASSLELLNTEAFF TGCGCCAGCAGCTTGGAACTCCTGAACACTGAAGCTTTCTTT
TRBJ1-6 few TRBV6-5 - CASSYWQDSPLHF TGTGCCAGCAGTTACTGGCAAGATTCACCCCTCCACTTT
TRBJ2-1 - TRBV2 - CASRPTSRNEQFF TGTGCCAGCAGGCCCACTAGCCGGAATGAGCAGTTCTTC